Below, one T cell receptor beta chain is given with its context. Using its own MiXCR run on the RT-PCR reads, TCRdb lists one record per CDR3 protein. The data hold approximately 99,000 distinct CDR3 sequences, with 35% observed a single time. The V end lost 3 bases, the J end lost 6 bases, and 9 bases lay between the germline ends. The CDR3 consists of 11 residues. Germline CDR1 reads SQVTM; CDR2 reads ANQGSEA. This record comes from a study of patients and donors after allogeneic stem cell transplantation. Sequenced sample: blood, either unsorted or a sorted T cell fraction (not recorded which). The TCR sequence derives from a human donor who was either an allogeneic HSCT recipient or a stem cell or donor lymphocyte infusion donor (not recorded which). It is not recorded whose cells these are; they may come from a transplant donor. The rearrangement uses TRBV29-1 and TRBJ2-7, with D perhaps matching TRBD1 (5 bases). DNA of the CDR3: TGCAGCGTTGAGGGTGGGGCCGAGCAGTACTTC. Protein: CSVEGGAEQYF.